Below, one T cell receptor (beta chain) is given with its context. Methods used by the authors: Reference gene primers were amplified, and this amplification served to estimate nucleated cell counts. Data came from immunoSEQ multiplex PCR; TCRdb stores just in-frame clones and leaves some out. The V and J calls and the clone size are those of that table, but D and trimming were determined from the DNA. The repertoire holds 130,000 or so clones, with 85% to 90% as singletons. From germline, CDR1 is SGHAT and CDR2 FQNNGV. The CDR3 is made up of 14 amino acids. V lost 5 bases, J lost 3 bases, and 7 bases stayed unmatched. This sample was taken from a study of blood T cell repertoires in COVID-19. Looking at the study overall: Acute and convalescent COVID-19 samples came from the United States, Italy and Spain. T cells, B-cell-depleted T cells, or PBMCs provided the cDNA or gDNA that served as material.

This clonotype was sampled from a middle-aged man with active or convalescent COVID-19. The chain joins TRBV11-2 to TRBJ2-7, with 7 bases matching TRBD2. Sequenced material: peripheral blood. DNA for the CDR3: TGTGCCAGCAGCCGAGCGGGGAATCGCTACGAGCAGTACTTC. Translation gives CASSRAGNRYEQYF.